The rows below give T cell receptor beta chains drawn from one sample of a study of T cells in Graves' hyperthyroidism and ophthalmopathy. TCRdb itself ran the multiplex PCR reads through MiXCR, one entry per CDR3 protein. The sample lists over 120,000 distinct CDR3 sequences; roughly 23% were seen once. Material: blood. Receptors originate from a woman between 45 and 65 years old with Graves' hyperthyroidism that later progressed to Graves' ophthalmopathy. The CDR3 runs from the conserved cysteine through the conserved F or W. Each record gives: D gene, CDR3 length, clone size, J gene, V gene, CDR3 DNA, CDR3 protein. A D gene is named only where the DNA matches it firmly. Rows may omit the clone size; those that give it use once, few, many or a size class.

d_gene: -
len: 14
abundance: -
j_gene: TRBJ2-5
v_gene: TRBV4-2
CDR3nt: TGTGCCAGCAGCCAAGGGCCCCAGGGAGAGACCCAGTACTTC
CDR3aa: CASSQGPQGETQYF

d_gene: -
len: 15
abundance: few
j_gene: TRBJ2-6
v_gene: TRBV5-5
CDR3nt: TGTGCCAGCAGCTTGGTAGGGTCCGGGGCCAACGTCCTGACTTTC
CDR3aa: CASSLVGSGANVLTF

d_gene: TRBD2
len: 19
abundance: many
j_gene: TRBJ2-5
v_gene: TRBV2
CDR3nt: TGTGCCAGCAGTGCTCTCGGACTAGCGGGAGTAGGAGACCAAGAGACCCAGTACTTC
CDR3aa: CASSALGLAGVGDQETQYF

d_gene: TRBD1
len: 18
abundance: many
j_gene: TRBJ1-6
v_gene: TRBV20-1
CDR3nt: TGCAGTGCTTCCTACCGAATACCGGGACAGAACGATCATTCACCCCTCCACTTT
CDR3aa: CSASYRIPGQNDHSPLHF

d_gene: -
len: 15
abundance: many
j_gene: TRBJ2-7
v_gene: TRBV27
CDR3nt: TGTGCCAGCAGTCTCTCGCCGGGGAGCTCCTACGAGCAGTACTTC
CDR3aa: CASSLSPGSSYEQYF

d_gene: TRBD1
len: 14
abundance: -
j_gene: TRBJ2-7
v_gene: TRBV10-3
CDR3nt: TGTGCCATCAGTCGGGACAGGGGGATGGGGGAGCAGTACTTC
CDR3aa: CAISRDRGMGEQYF

d_gene: -
len: 13
abundance: many
j_gene: TRBJ2-1
v_gene: TRBV20-1
CDR3nt: TGCAGTGCTAGAGTGGCTGACTACAATGAGCAGTTCTTC
CDR3aa: CSARVADYNEQFF

d_gene: -
len: 16
abundance: -
j_gene: TRBJ2-3
v_gene: TRBV7-9
CDR3nt: TGTGCCAGCAGCTTAGCGCAAGGGACCTCCACAGATACGCAGTATTTT
CDR3aa: CASSLAQGTSTDTQYF

d_gene: -
len: 15
abundance: many
j_gene: TRBJ1-5
v_gene: TRBV10-1
CDR3nt: TGCGCCAGCTCACCGGACGACCGAGGCAATCAGCCCCAGCATTTT
CDR3aa: CASSPDDRGNQPQHF

d_gene: -
len: 12
abundance: few
j_gene: TRBJ1-1
v_gene: TRBV7-9
CDR3nt: TGTGCCAGCAGCTTAGATCCAGTCCCAGCTTTCTTT
CDR3aa: CASSLDPVPAFF

d_gene: -
len: 19
abundance: many
j_gene: TRBJ2-3
v_gene: TRBV6-1
CDR3nt: TGTGCCAGCAGTGAACGGATGCACAGGGGAGTCCCTAGCGCAGATACGCAGTATTTT
CDR3aa: CASSERMHRGVPSADTQYF

d_gene: -
len: 12
abundance: -
j_gene: TRBJ2-3
v_gene: TRBV9
CDR3nt: TGTGCCAGCAGCGAGAACACAGATACGCAGTATTTT
CDR3aa: CASSENTDTQYF

d_gene: -
len: 15
abundance: few
j_gene: TRBJ2-1
v_gene: TRBV12-3/TRBV12-4
CDR3nt: TGTGCCAGCAGTGAAACAGGTGAAGCTTACAATGAGCAGTTCTTC
CDR3aa: CASSETGEAYNEQFF

d_gene: -
len: 15
abundance: -
j_gene: TRBJ2-5
v_gene: TRBV19
CDR3nt: TGTGCCAGTAATCGAGGGGCGGCGTACCAAGAGACCCAGTACTTC
CDR3aa: CASNRGAAYQETQYF

d_gene: TRBD2
len: 15
abundance: many
j_gene: TRBJ2-1
v_gene: TRBV11-2
CDR3nt: TGTGCCAGCAGCTTAGACGAGACTAGCGGGAGGGGACAGTTCTTC
CDR3aa: CASSLDETSGRGQFF

d_gene: -
len: 16
abundance: many
j_gene: TRBJ2-5
v_gene: TRBV30
CDR3nt: TGTGCCTGGGGGGCCGGAGGGGGAGTAGTCGGCGAGACCCAGTACTTC
CDR3aa: CAWGAGGGVVGETQYF

d_gene: -
len: 14
abundance: few
j_gene: TRBJ2-7
v_gene: TRBV27
CDR3nt: TGTGCCAGCAGTTTATCGATACCAGCCTACGAGCAGTACTTC
CDR3aa: CASSLSIPAYEQYF

d_gene: TRBD1
len: 16
abundance: once
j_gene: TRBJ1-5
v_gene: TRBV7-3
CDR3nt: TGTGCCAGCAGCCCACGACAGGGGGGGGACACAGATACGCAGCATTTT
CDR3aa: CASSPRQGGDTDTQHF

d_gene: -
len: 16
abundance: -
j_gene: TRBJ1-4
v_gene: TRBV7-9
CDR3nt: TGTGCCAGCAGCTTTTTGACAGATGCAACTAATGAAAAACTGTTTTTT
CDR3aa: CASSFLTDATNEKLFF

d_gene: -
len: 14
abundance: -
j_gene: TRBJ1-2
v_gene: TRBV27
CDR3nt: TGTGCCAGCAGTTTACAGGGATTTACGGGTGGCTACACCTTC
CDR3aa: CASSLQGFTGGYTF

d_gene: -
len: 14
abundance: many
j_gene: TRBJ2-7
v_gene: TRBV3-1
CDR3nt: TGTGCCAGCAGCCACGTGCACAGAACCTACGAGCAGTACTTC
CDR3aa: CASSHVHRTYEQYF

d_gene: TRBD1
len: 14
abundance: many
j_gene: TRBJ1-1
v_gene: TRBV6-1
CDR3nt: TGTGCCAGCAGGGGGGGACAGGGAGCCGCTGAAGCTTTCTTT
CDR3aa: CASRGGQGAAEAFF

d_gene: TRBD2
len: 18
abundance: many
j_gene: TRBJ2-1
v_gene: TRBV7-9
CDR3nt: TGTGCCAGCCCAAGGGGAGGGAACCAAGCCTTCTCCTACAATGAGCAGTTCTTC
CDR3aa: CASPRGGNQAFSYNEQFF

d_gene: TRBD1
len: 15
abundance: many
j_gene: TRBJ2-7
v_gene: TRBV10-3
CDR3nt: TGTGCCATCAGTCAGGGACAGGGAGAAAAGCACGAGCAGTACTTC
CDR3aa: CAISQGQGEKHEQYF

d_gene: -
len: 14
abundance: many
j_gene: TRBJ2-2
v_gene: TRBV5-1
CDR3nt: TGCGCCAGCAGCGAGCAAGTCGGCACCGGGGAGCTGTTTTTT
CDR3aa: CASSEQVGTGELFF

d_gene: -
len: 13
abundance: many
j_gene: TRBJ2-3
v_gene: TRBV7-9
CDR3nt: TGTGCCAGCAGCTCTTATTGGTCAGATACGCAGTATTTT
CDR3aa: CASSSYWSDTQYF

d_gene: TRBD1
len: 15
abundance: few
j_gene: TRBJ1-2
v_gene: TRBV4-1
CDR3nt: TGCGCCAGCAGCCAAGATCTGGGACAGAGCTATGGCTACACCTTC
CDR3aa: CASSQDLGQSYGYTF

d_gene: TRBD1
len: 13
abundance: many
j_gene: TRBJ2-1
v_gene: TRBV5-1
CDR3nt: TGCGCCAGCAGCCCGGGACAGTACAATGAGCAGTTCTTC
CDR3aa: CASSPGQYNEQFF

d_gene: -
len: 14
abundance: many
j_gene: TRBJ2-2
v_gene: TRBV30
CDR3nt: TGTGCCTGGAAGCAGGAGGTCCACACCGGGGAGCTGTTTTTT
CDR3aa: CAWKQEVHTGELFF

d_gene: -
len: 14
abundance: few
j_gene: TRBJ1-1
v_gene: TRBV3-1
CDR3nt: TGTGCCAGCAGCCAAGACAGCCTTAACACTGAAGCTTTCTTT
CDR3aa: CASSQDSLNTEAFF

d_gene: -
len: 16
abundance: many
j_gene: TRBJ1-4
v_gene: TRBV28
CDR3nt: TGTGCCAGCAGTTTAGCAGGGCAAGGGACTAATGAAAAACTGTTTTTT
CDR3aa: CASSLAGQGTNEKLFF

d_gene: TRBD2
len: 15
abundance: many
j_gene: TRBJ2-1
v_gene: TRBV11-2
CDR3nt: TGTGCCAGCAGCTTACAGGCGGGAGGGCCGTACGAGCAGTTCTTC
CDR3aa: CASSLQAGGPYEQFF

d_gene: TRBD2
len: 15
abundance: many
j_gene: TRBJ2-7
v_gene: TRBV7-9
CDR3nt: TGTGCCAGCAGCTTAGGTTTAGCGGGAGGAAGAGAGCAGTACTTC
CDR3aa: CASSLGLAGGREQYF

d_gene: -
len: 16
abundance: -
j_gene: TRBJ2-1
v_gene: TRBV7-9
CDR3nt: TGTGCCAGCAGCTTATCTACCGGGACCTTATACAATGAGCAGTTCTTC
CDR3aa: CASSLSTGTLYNEQFF

d_gene: -
len: 10
abundance: many
j_gene: TRBJ2-7
v_gene: TRBV28
CDR3nt: TGTGCCAGGCCCCTACGGGAGCAGTACTTC
CDR3aa: CARPLREQYF

d_gene: -
len: 14
abundance: many
j_gene: TRBJ1-1
v_gene: TRBV10-3
CDR3nt: TGTGCCATCAGTGAGTCCTGGGGGGACACTGAAGCTTTCTTT
CDR3aa: CAISESWGDTEAFF

d_gene: TRBD2
len: 16
abundance: -
j_gene: TRBJ2-2
v_gene: TRBV11-2
CDR3nt: TGTGCCAGCAGCTCGGGACTAGCGGGGACCACCGGGGAGCTGTTTTTT
CDR3aa: CASSSGLAGTTGELFF

d_gene: TRBD1
len: 14
abundance: many
j_gene: TRBJ2-5
v_gene: TRBV2
CDR3nt: TGTGCCAGCAGACCTGGACAGGGGAGGGAGACCCAGTACTTC
CDR3aa: CASRPGQGRETQYF

d_gene: TRBD2
len: 15
abundance: -
j_gene: TRBJ2-7
v_gene: TRBV4-1
CDR3nt: TGCGCCAGCAGCCCGACTAGCGGGAGCTCCTACGAGCAGTACTTC
CDR3aa: CASSPTSGSSYEQYF

d_gene: -
len: 13
abundance: few
j_gene: TRBJ1-3
v_gene: TRBV7-8
CDR3nt: TGTGCCAGCAGCCCCGCGCTGGGAAACACCATATATTTT
CDR3aa: CASSPALGNTIYF

d_gene: TRBD2
len: 17
abundance: -
j_gene: TRBJ2-3
v_gene: TRBV20-1
CDR3nt: TGCAGTGCTACCAATACCCTGACTAGCGGGGGCACAGATACGCAGTATTTT
CDR3aa: CSATNTLTSGGTDTQYF

d_gene: -
len: 14
abundance: -
j_gene: TRBJ2-5
v_gene: TRBV18
CDR3nt: TGTGCCAGCTCACCACCCTCCGGCGGGGAGACCCAGTACTTC
CDR3aa: CASSPPSGGETQYF

d_gene: -
len: 14
abundance: many
j_gene: TRBJ2-2
v_gene: TRBV11-2
CDR3nt: TGTGCCAGCAGGGGCCTAGCGTACACCGGGGAGCTGTTTTTT
CDR3aa: CASRGLAYTGELFF

d_gene: TRBD2
len: 19
abundance: many
j_gene: TRBJ2-5
v_gene: TRBV2
CDR3nt: TGTGCCAGCAGTCAGAGCTCCCCGTGGACTAGCGGGAGTGGCAAGACCCAGTACTTC
CDR3aa: CASSQSSPWTSGSGKTQYF

d_gene: -
len: 12
abundance: many
j_gene: TRBJ1-1
v_gene: TRBV2
CDR3nt: TGTGCCAGCAGTGATGCAAACACTGAAGCTTTCTTT
CDR3aa: CASSDANTEAFF

d_gene: TRBD2
len: 14
abundance: many
j_gene: TRBJ2-3
v_gene: TRBV27
CDR3nt: TGTGCCAACAGAGCGGGAGGACGCACAGATACGCAGTATTTT
CDR3aa: CANRAGGRTDTQYF

d_gene: -
len: 14
abundance: many
j_gene: TRBJ1-1
v_gene: TRBV5-1
CDR3nt: TGCGCCAGCAGCTTCAACCACGCGAACACTGAAGCTTTCTTT
CDR3aa: CASSFNHANTEAFF

d_gene: -
len: 16
abundance: many
j_gene: TRBJ2-1
v_gene: TRBV28
CDR3nt: TGTGCCAGCAGTATACAGAGAAATTCTCTATACAATGAGCAGTTCTTC
CDR3aa: CASSIQRNSLYNEQFF

d_gene: -
len: 13
abundance: -
j_gene: TRBJ1-1
v_gene: TRBV2
CDR3nt: TGTGCCAGCAGTCCCACAGGTTTCTCTGAAGCTTTCTTT
CDR3aa: CASSPTGFSEAFF

d_gene: -
len: 16
abundance: few
j_gene: TRBJ2-7
v_gene: TRBV7-4
CDR3nt: TGTGCCAGCAGCTTAGATGACAGCTTGATTACCTACGAGCAGTACTTC
CDR3aa: CASSLDDSLITYEQYF

d_gene: -
len: 15
abundance: -
j_gene: TRBJ2-7
v_gene: TRBV7-6
CDR3nt: TGTGCCAGCAGCCTACGACAGGTCGGCGCGTACGAGCAGTACTTC
CDR3aa: CASSLRQVGAYEQYF

d_gene: TRBD1
len: 16
abundance: many
j_gene: TRBJ2-7
v_gene: TRBV7-6
CDR3nt: TGTGCCAGCAGTCCTACCGCGGGACAGGGGGACTGGGAGCAGTACTTC
CDR3aa: CASSPTAGQGDWEQYF

d_gene: TRBD2
len: 15
abundance: many
j_gene: TRBJ2-2
v_gene: TRBV6-1
CDR3nt: TGTGCCAGCAGTGAGGGGACTAGCAGCACCGGGGAGCTGTTTTTT
CDR3aa: CASSEGTSSTGELFF

d_gene: -
len: 14
abundance: -
j_gene: TRBJ2-7
v_gene: TRBV29-1
CDR3nt: TGCAGCGTTGCCGATTCCCCGGGCTCCTACGAGCAGTACTTC
CDR3aa: CSVADSPGSYEQYF

d_gene: -
len: 13
abundance: many
j_gene: TRBJ1-1
v_gene: TRBV27
CDR3nt: TGTGCCAGCAGTACCAACATGAACACTGAAGCTTTCTTT
CDR3aa: CASSTNMNTEAFF

d_gene: -
len: 14
abundance: many
j_gene: TRBJ2-7
v_gene: TRBV28
CDR3nt: TGTGCCAGCAGTCGGAGGGGGGTACGCTACGAGCAGTACTTC
CDR3aa: CASSRRGVRYEQYF